This T cell receptor beta chain emerged from a study of OX40 agonist ivuxolimab in advanced cancers. Study context: Eligibility rules accepted prior anti-PD-1, anti-PD-L1 or anti-CTLA-4 therapy, and 30% to 40% had some. Study findings and constraints: Compared with CD4+, CD8+ T cells on average had more expanded clones. What antigens the expanded peripheral T cells recognized was never established.

This table comes from immunoSEQ multiplex PCR, and its TCRdb copy is limited to in-frame clones, with some not included. The top ten hold 15% to 20% of the sample, which has about 24,000 clones, 85% to 90% seen once. As for this clone: The target antigen is unknown.

Per the germline V gene, CDR1 is SNHLY and CDR2 is FYNNEI. CDR3 length equals 15 residues. The V and J ends lost 0 bases and 1 base respectively, with 7 bases between them. The sequencing here drew on CD4+ or CD8+ T cells sorted from blood, taken in a trial of the OX40 agonist ivuxolimab. This chain links TRBV2 with TRBJ1-5; D not resolved. The origin of this receptor is an adult with an advanced solid tumor such as melanoma, head and neck, liver or kidney cancer. The CDR3: CASSEAHRSNQPQHF. The CDR3 DNA reads TGTGCCAGCAGTGAAGCCCACCGGAGCAATCAGCCCCAGCATTTT. Full variable domain (outside the CDR3, taken from reference TRBV2 and TRBJ1-5): EPEVTQTPSHQVTQMGQEVILRCVPISNHLYFYWYRQILGQKVEFLVSFYNNEISEKSEIFDDQFSVERPDGSNFTLKIRSTKLEDSAMYFCASSEAHRSNQPQHFGDGTRLSIL.